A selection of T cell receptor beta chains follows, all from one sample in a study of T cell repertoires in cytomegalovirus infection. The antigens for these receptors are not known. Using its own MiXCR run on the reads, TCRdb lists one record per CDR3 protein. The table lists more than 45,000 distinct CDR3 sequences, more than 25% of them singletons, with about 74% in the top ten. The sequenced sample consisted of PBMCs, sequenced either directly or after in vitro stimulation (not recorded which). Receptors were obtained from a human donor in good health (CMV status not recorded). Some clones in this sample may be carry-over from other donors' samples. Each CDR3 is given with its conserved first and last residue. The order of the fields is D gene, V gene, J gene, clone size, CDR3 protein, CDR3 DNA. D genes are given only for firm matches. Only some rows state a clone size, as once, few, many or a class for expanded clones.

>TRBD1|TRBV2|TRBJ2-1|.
CASRDRSLSYNEQFF
TGTGCCAGCAGGGACAGGAGCCTCTCCTACAATGAGCAGTTCTTC
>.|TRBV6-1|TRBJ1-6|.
CASRETGNNSPLHF
TGTGCCAGCAGGGAGACAGGCAACAATTCACCCCTCCACTTT
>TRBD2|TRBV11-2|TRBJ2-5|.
CASAGTSGTETQYF
TGTGCCAGCGCCGGGACTAGCGGAACGGAGACCCAGTACTTC
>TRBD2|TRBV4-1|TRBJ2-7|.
CASSQWLLAGLRTRYEQYF
TGCGCCAGCAGCCAATGGTTGCTAGCGGGATTAAGAACGCGCTACGAGCAGTACTTC
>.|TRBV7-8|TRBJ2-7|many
CASSSRPGVAEYQYF
TGTGCCAGCAGCTCACGGCCCGGGGTAGCGGAATATCAGTACTTC
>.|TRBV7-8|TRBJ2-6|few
CASSLDINTGANVLTF
TGTGCCAGCAGCTTAGACATCAATACTGGGGCCAACGTCCTGACTTTC
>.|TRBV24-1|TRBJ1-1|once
CATSESYGEAFF
TGTGCCACCAGTGAGAGTTATGGTGAAGCTTTCTTT
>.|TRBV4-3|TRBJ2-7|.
CASSQERVADLYEQYF
TGCGCCAGCAGCCAAGAACGAGTAGCGGACCTCTACGAGCAGTACTTC
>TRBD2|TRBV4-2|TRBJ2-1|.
CASSQVGTSWSYNEQFF
TGTGCCAGCAGCCAAGTCGGGACTAGTTGGTCCTACAATGAGCAGTTCTTC
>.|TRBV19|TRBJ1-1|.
CASSTGEKGHVNTEAFF
TGTGCCAGTAGTACCGGCGAAAAGGGACATGTGAACACTGAAGCTTTCTTT
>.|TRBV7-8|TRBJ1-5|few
CASSQPGPARPQHF
TGTGCCAGCAGCCAGCCCGGTCCCGCAAGGCCCCAGCATTTT
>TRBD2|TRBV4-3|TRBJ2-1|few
CASSQDPGSGRANNEQFF
TGCGCCAGCAGCCAAGATCCCGGGAGCGGGAGGGCCAACAATGAGCAGTTCTTC
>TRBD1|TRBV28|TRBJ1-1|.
CASRIDRGNTEAFF
TGTGCCAGCAGAATCGACAGGGGGAACACTGAAGCTTTCTTT
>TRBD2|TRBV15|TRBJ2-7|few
CATSRESGGAYEQYF
TGTGCCACCAGCAGAGAGAGCGGGGGGGCCTACGAGCAGTACTTC
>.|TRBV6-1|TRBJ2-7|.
CASSPHDYEQYF
TGTGCCAGCAGCCCCCATGACTACGAGCAGTACTTC
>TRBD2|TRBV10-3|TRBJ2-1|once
CAIMVGTSVGNEQFF
TGTGCCATCATGGTGGGGACTAGCGTAGGCAATGAGCAGTTCTTC
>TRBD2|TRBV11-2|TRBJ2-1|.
CASSSSRAGGPHEQFF
TGTGCCAGCAGCTCCTCGCGAGCGGGAGGACCCCATGAGCAGTTCTTC
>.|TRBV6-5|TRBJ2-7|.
CASSYDRVTQYF
TGTGCCAGCAGTTACGATAGGGTGACGCAGTACTTC
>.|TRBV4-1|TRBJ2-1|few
CASSQVAFNEQFF
TGCGCCAGCAGCCAAGTAGCCTTTAATGAGCAGTTCTTC
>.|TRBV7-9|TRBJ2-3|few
CASSLQGGADTQYF
TGTGCCAGCAGCCTCCAGGGGGGCGCAGATACGCAGTATTTT
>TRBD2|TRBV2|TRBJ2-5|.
CASTGRLAGETQYF
TGTGCCAGCACCGGTCGACTAGCGGGGGAGACCCAGTACTTC
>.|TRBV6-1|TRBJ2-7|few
CASSYTPGDHEQYF
TGTGCCAGCAGTTACACTCCTGGGGACCACGAGCAGTACTTC
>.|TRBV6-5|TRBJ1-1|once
CASSSKLGTRNTEAFF
TGTGCCAGCAGCTCCAAACTGGGCACCCGTAACACTGAAGCTTTCTTT
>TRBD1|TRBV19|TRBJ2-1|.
CASRHRGLVNEQFF
TGTGCCAGTAGGCACAGGGGGTTAGTTAATGAGCAGTTCTTC
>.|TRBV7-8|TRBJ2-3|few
CASSPQEGTQYF
TGTGCCAGCAGCCCCCAGGAGGGTACGCAGTATTTT
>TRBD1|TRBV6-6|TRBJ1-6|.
CASSLRDSKNSPLHF
TGTGCCAGCAGCCTCCGGGACAGTAAGAATTCACCCCTCCACTTT
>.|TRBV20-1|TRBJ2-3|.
CSARDPSGGSTDTQYF
TGCAGTGCTAGAGATCCTTCCGGGGGAAGCACAGATACGCAGTATTTT
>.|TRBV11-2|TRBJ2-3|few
CASSPRLGDTQYF
TGTGCCAGCAGCCCAAGACTAGGAGATACGCAGTATTTT
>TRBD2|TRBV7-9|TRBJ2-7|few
CASSPTSGSSYEQYF
TGTGCCAGCAGCCCGACTAGCGGGAGCTCCTACGAGCAGTACTTC
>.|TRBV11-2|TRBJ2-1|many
CASSLEYSGAYNEQFF
TGTGCCAGCAGCTTAGAGTACAGCGGAGCCTACAATGAGCAGTTCTTC
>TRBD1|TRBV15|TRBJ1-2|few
CATSRPAQGALGGYTF
TGTGCCACCAGCCGCCCCGCGCAGGGGGCTCTGGGGGGCTACACCTTC
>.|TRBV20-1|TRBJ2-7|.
CSARDLRGNEQYF
TGCAGTGCTAGAGATCTGCGGGGTAACGAGCAGTACTTC
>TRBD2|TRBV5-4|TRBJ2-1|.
CASSFLAGIEDEQFF
TGTGCCAGCAGCTTCTTAGCGGGGATAGAGGATGAGCAGTTCTTC
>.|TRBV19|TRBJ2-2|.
CASNPGPVGTGELFF
TGTGCCAGTAATCCGGGACCGGTGGGCACCGGGGAGCTGTTTTTT
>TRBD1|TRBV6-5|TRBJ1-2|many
CASSSLGTGGNYGYTF
TGTGCCAGCAGTTCACTCGGGACAGGGGGGAACTATGGCTACACCTTC
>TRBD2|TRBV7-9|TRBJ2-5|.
CASSPRLAGGQETQYF
TGTGCCAGCAGCCCGCGACTAGCGGGGGGCCAAGAGACCCAGTACTTC
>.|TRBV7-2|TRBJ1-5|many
CASSPPGQPQHF
TGTGCCAGCAGCCCCCCGGGTCAGCCCCAGCATTTT
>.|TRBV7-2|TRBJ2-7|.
CASSLFSLNYEQYF
TGTGCCAGCAGCTTATTCTCCCTTAACTACGAGCAGTACTTC